This T cell receptor (beta chain) was retrieved from a study of cytomegalovirus exposure and HLA in healthy donors. PCR used 60 Vbeta primers and 13 Jbeta primers. Method: immunoSEQ multiplex PCR; TCRdb's copy keeps in-frame clones and lacks some. The data hold approximately 150,000 clones, with around 82% observed a single time. As regards this clone: No antigen is known for it. At one of its ends the junction is not consistent with the germline gene, which may arise from a read error.

Study outcomes and limitations: Indistinguishability led to the exclusion of some V segments, TRBV6-2 and TRBV6-3 included.

Germline loops: CDR1 SSHAT, CDR2 FNYEAQ (reference sequence). This CDR3 has 15 residues. V usage is TRBV7-7 and J usage is TRBJ2-3; 8 bases agree with TRBD1. The sequence came from a woman aged 45-60 years in good health and CMV-seropositive. The sequenced sample was PBMCs. DNA of the CDR3: TGTGCTAGCAGCAATGGACAGGGTCCCACAGATACGCAGTATTTT. It yields the protein CASSNGQGPTDTQYF.